This TCR beta chain came from a study of blood T cell repertoires in COVID-19. On the study more broadly: Specimens from acute and convalescent COVID-19 originated in the United States, Italy and Spain. In each case, the material was cDNA or gDNA derived from T cells, B-cell-depleted T cells, or PBMCs.

As processed by the authors: Reference gene primers were amplified, and this amplification served to estimate nucleated cell counts. TCRdb keeps only in-frame clones here, not all; method: immunoSEQ multiplex PCR. V and J calls plus clone size are reproduced from that table; the DNA served to infer D and trimming. The sample carries approximately 140,000 clones, around 80% recorded once. The trim removed 0 bases at V and 7 bases at J, leaving 7 bases unmatched. The germline V gene has CDR1 GTSNPN and CDR2 SVGIG (reference sequence). The CDR3 contains 14 residues. The specimen sequenced was peripheral blood. The chain couples TRBV30 to TRBJ2-5, with TRBD2 matching over 8 bases. The TCR comes from a human donor with acute or convalescent COVID-19. The donor label of this sample is uncertain. The CDR3 sequence is CAWSVGLSGGTQYF. CDR3 nucleotides: TGTGCCTGGAGTGTAGGTCTAAGCGGGGGGACCCAGTACTTC.